The 18 T cell receptor beta chains below all came from one sample that was sequenced in a study of beta chain features in type 1 diabetes. Expressed TCRB transcripts were sequenced after all isolated RNA was converted to cDNA. The table came from immunoSEQ multiplex PCR; TCRdb's copy has only in-frame clones and leaves some out. The sample lists 450,000 to 600,000 clones; over 25% were seen once. The sequenced sample was naive CD4+ T cells from blood. These receptors originate from a man between 18 and 29 years old in good health.

This clone was seen a few times. The CDR3 region has the DNA TGTGCCAGCTCACCTCAGGGGACTTCCTACAATGAGCAGTTCTTC. It translates to CASSPQGTSYNEQFF. V gene TRBV18 combines with J gene TRBJ2-1; the D gene could be TRBD1 or TRBD2 (6 bases each). V was trimmed by 3 bases and J by 1 base, leaving 10 bases between them. Germline CDR1 KGHSH, CDR2 LQKENI. The CDR3 has 15 residues.

This clone turned up a few times. The J gene is TRBJ2-1, the V gene TRBV25-1; 8 nucleotides align to TRBD1. The CDR3 extends over 12 amino acids. Germline loops: CDR1 MGHDK, CDR2 SYGVNS. Germline trimming cut 5 bases from V and 11 bases from J; bases unmatched to any gene: 5. The CDR3 DNA reads TGTGCCAGCAGTCCGGACAGGGTGAAGCAGTTCTTC. Its protein is CASSPDRVKQFF. The whole variable domain, filled in from reference TRBV25-1 and TRBJ2-1, reads EADIYQTPRYLVIGTGKKITLECSQTMGHDKMYWYQQDPGMELHLIHYSYGVNSTEKGDLSSESTVSRIRTEHFPLTLESARPSHTSQYLCASSPDRVKQFFGPGTRLTVL.

This clone showed up just a few times. The CDR3 protein is CASSLPGAKNIQYF. The CDR3 DNA is TGTGCCAGCAGCCTTCCGGGAGCCAAAAACATTCAGTACTTC. The V gene is TRBV5-4, the J gene TRBJ2-4; D is ambiguous. The CDR3 has 14 amino acids. Germline CDR1 is SGHNT and CDR2 is YYREEE (reference sequence). V was clipped by 4 bases and J by 0 bases, with 8 bases between them.

This clone was counted only a few times. J is TRBJ2-7 and V is TRBV29-1, with D perhaps TRBD1 (6 bases). The CDR3 length is 15 residues. The V end lost 4 bases, the J end lost 2 bases, and 18 bases lay between the germline ends. Germline CDR1 and CDR2: SQVTM and ANQGSEA. CDR3 sequence reads: CSVGVPLGGTYEQYF. CDR3 sequence (DNA): TGCAGCGTTGGCGTTCCCCTTGGGGGCACCTACGAGCAGTACTTC.

The genes are TRBV9 and TRBJ2-7, with 9 bases matching TRBD1. Germline V gives CDR1 SGDLS, CDR2 YYNGEE. This CDR3 comprises 16 residues. The J segment lost 2 bases and the V segment lost 3 bases, leaving 9 bases of the junction unmatched. This CDR3 reads CASSGGPGQGAYEQYF. The CDR3, as DNA: TGTGCCAGCAGCGGGGGCCCGGGACAGGGTGCCTACGAGCAGTACTTC.

The chain links TRBV18 to TRBJ2-7; a possible D gene is TRBD1 (5 bases). With 2 bases removed from V and 4 bases from J, the gap between germline ends came to 9 bases. Germline V gene lookup returns CDR1 KGHSH and CDR2 LQKENI. CDR3 size: 13 residues. The CDR3 DNA reads as TGTGCCAGCTCACCATCAGGGTGGTACGAGCAGTACTTC. Its protein product is CASSPSGWYEQYF.

The gene calls are TRBV9 and TRBJ2-3; the D is unclear. Germline values: CDR1 SGDLS, CDR2 YYNGEE. This CDR3 contains 16 residues. Trimming removed 1 base at V and 0 bases at J, with 12 bases between. The CDR3 loop is CASSVLSSTSTDTQYF. The DNA for the CDR3 is TGTGCCAGCAGCGTATTATCTTCGACTAGCACAGATACGCAGTATTTT.

This clone showed up just a few times. This chain joins TRBV29-1 and TRBJ2-6; 9 nucleotides align to TRBD2. Unmatched junction bases numbered 6, after V lost 6 bases and J lost 0 bases. The germline CDR1 and CDR2 sequences are SQVTM and ANQGSEA. CDR3 length: 16 amino acids. The CDR3 is CSVGAGGPSGANVLTF. CDR3 nucleotide sequence: TGCAGCGTGGGGGCGGGAGGGCCCTCTGGGGCCAACGTCCTGACTTTC.

The chain combines TRBV7-9 with TRBJ2-7; D remains ambiguous. CDR3 size: 14 residues. V lost 5 bases, J lost 6 bases, and 17 bases lay in between. Germline values: CDR1 SEHNR, CDR2 FQNEAQ (reference sequence). Here the CDR3 reads CASSGHADFSEQYF. The DNA of the CDR3 is TGTGCCAGCAGCGGCCATGCAGACTTCTCCGAGCAGTACTTC.

V and J are TRBV29-1 and TRBJ2-1, with D unresolved. The germline CDR1 and CDR2 sequences are SQVTM and ANQGSEA. This CDR3 spans 11 amino acids. V lost 2 bases to trimming and J lost 10 bases, with 9 bases between them. The CDR3 sequence: CSVETGDEQFF. CDR3 DNA sequence: TGCAGCGTTGAAACTGGAGACGAGCAGTTCTTC.

This clone was seen more than once but under ten times. V gene TRBV18 combines with J gene TRBJ2-7, with D hard to call. This CDR3 is 14 amino acids long. CDR1 is KGHSH, CDR2 LQKENI, per germline. Between the trimmed V and J ends, which lost 3 bases and 0 bases, there was a span of 9 bases. The CDR3 here is CASSPGRSSYEQYF. As DNA, the CDR3 is TGTGCCAGCTCACCGGGCAGGAGCTCCTACGAGCAGTACTTC.

Regarding this clone: Additional DNA sequences in this sample encode the identical CDR3. V is TRBV5-1 and J is TRBJ2-5; the D gene is possibly TRBD2 (5 bases). Per germline, CDR1 SGHRS and CDR2 YFSETQ. V lost 0 bases, J lost 5 bases, and 8 bases lay in between. The CDR3 has 13 amino acids. The CDR3 coding sequence is TGCGCCAGCAGCTTGGACGGGGAGGAGACCCAGTACTTC. It codes for CASSLDGEETQYF.

This clone occurred a few times. The chain is built from TRBV29-1 and TRBJ2-3; 14 bases match TRBD2. This CDR3 is built from 16 residues. V shed 7 bases, J shed 4 bases, and the junction held 10 bases outside the gene matches. In germline, CDR1 is SQVTM, CDR2 ANQGSEA. CDR3 coding DNA: TGCAGCGCAGACGGAGCGACTAGCGGGAGGGCAGATACGCAGTATTTT. Amino acids: CSADGATSGRADTQYF.

The chain couples TRBV29-1 to TRBJ2-1, with 8 bases lining up with TRBD1. This CDR3 region has 15 residues. Trimming removed 7 bases from V and 3 bases from J; junction bases left unmatched: 11. Germline V CDR1 and CDR2: SQVTM, ANQGSEA. The CDR3 bases are TGCAGCGCCAACGGGGGACAGGAGAACTACAATGAGCAGTTCTTC. Its translation is CSANGGQENYNEQFF.

The chain has TRBV7-9 and TRBJ2-1, with TRBD2 matching over 8 bases. The CDR3 is 14 residues long. V was pared by 1 base and J by 10 bases, with 6 bases of the junction left unmatched. Germline CDR1 reads SEHNR; CDR2 reads FQNEAQ (reference sequence). This CDR3 reads CASSLGAGEVEQFF. The CDR3, as DNA: TGTGCCAGCAGCTTAGGAGCGGGAGAGGTCGAGCAGTTCTTC.

CDR3 residues: CSVERAGRDGYTF. In DNA form, the CDR3 reads TGCAGCGTTGAAAGGGCAGGGAGGGATGGCTACACCTTC. The chain employs TRBV29-1 and TRBJ1-2; D is perhaps TRBD1 (5 bases). Germline V CDR1 and CDR2: SQVTM, ANQGSEA. CDR3 length: 13 residues. V was cut by 2 bases and J by 6 bases, with 13 bases left in between.

The V gene is TRBV30, the J gene TRBJ1-1, with a possible D match to TRBD1 (5 bases). The V gene lost 2 bases and the J gene lost 1 base, with 8 bases spanning the gap. This CDR3 has 13 residues. The germline V gene encodes CDR1 GTSNPN and CDR2 SVGIG (reference sequence). For the CDR3, the DNA is TGTGCCTGGAGTCGACAGCCGAACACTGAAGCTTTCTTT. Protein: CAWSRQPNTEAFF.

The rearrangement links TRBV20-1 to TRBJ2-7; D unresolved. The germline V gene encodes CDR1 DFQATT and CDR2 SNEGSKA (reference sequence). V lost 5 bases and J 3 bases, leaving 8 bases between the germline ends. The CDR3 runs 11 residues. The CDR3 loop is CSAPRSYEQYF. CDR3 sequence (DNA): TGCAGTGCTCCTCGGAGCTACGAGCAGTACTTC.